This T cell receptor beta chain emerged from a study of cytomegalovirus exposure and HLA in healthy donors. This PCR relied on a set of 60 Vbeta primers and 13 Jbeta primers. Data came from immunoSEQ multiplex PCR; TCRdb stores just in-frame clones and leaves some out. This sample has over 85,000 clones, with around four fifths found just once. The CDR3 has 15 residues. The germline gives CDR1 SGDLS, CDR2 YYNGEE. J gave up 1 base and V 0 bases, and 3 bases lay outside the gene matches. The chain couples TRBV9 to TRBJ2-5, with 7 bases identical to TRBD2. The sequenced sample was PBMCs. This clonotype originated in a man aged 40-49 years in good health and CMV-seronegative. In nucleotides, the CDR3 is TGTGCCAGCAGCGTAGTTCCTAGCGGCCAAGAGACCCAGTACTTC. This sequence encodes CASSVVPSGQETQYF.